This T cell receptor beta chain was recovered during a study of blood T cell repertoires in COVID-19. Turning to the study itself: Samples came from the United States, Italy and Spain, spanning acute and convalescent COVID-19. PBMCs, B-cell-depleted T cells, or T cells provided the cDNA or gDNA that made up the material.

In the source study's methods: Cell counts per sample came from amplifying reference gene primers. TCRdb's copy holds only in-frame clones and misses some; the assay was immunoSEQ multiplex PCR. Clone size and V and J calls were adopted from that table, with D and trimming inferred from the DNA. The table lists about 180,000 clones, roughly 87% of them singletons. Losses at the gene ends were 3 bases for V and 2 bases for J; bases not matched to a gene: 7. Germline loops: CDR1 SGHTA, CDR2 FQGNSA. The CDR3 length is 16 residues. The sequencing sample was made of peripheral blood. The chain recombines TRBV7-2 with TRBJ1-1; 9 bases agree with TRBD1. This TCR was sampled from a man between 18 and 35 years old who had recovered from COVID-19. CDR3 sequence: CASSLIGDRANTEAFF. CDR3 coding DNA: TGTGCCAGCAGCTTGATAGGGGACAGGGCTAACACTGAAGCTTTCTTT.